The clone carrying this T cell receptor (beta chain) was seen a few times. The CDR3 is 13 amino acids. Germline loops: CDR1 SGHAT, CDR2 FQNNGV. V was clipped by 3 bases and J by 9 bases, with 12 bases between them. The PCR was carried out with 60 Vbeta primers and 13 Jbeta primers. Generated by immunoSEQ multiplex PCR, the TCRdb table keeps only in-frame clones and is missing some. The sample includes around 37,000 clones, 81% of them seen just once. This entry belongs to a study of cytomegalovirus exposure and HLA in healthy donors. The genes are TRBV11-2 and TRBJ2-1, with a tentative D call TRBD2 (6 bases). Sequenced input: PBMCs. The origin of this receptor is a man aged 45-65 years in good health and CMV-seronegative. The CDR3 nucleotides are TGTGCCAGCAGCTTTTCGATAGCGGCTGAGCAGTTCTTC. Encoded protein: CASSFSIAAEQFF.